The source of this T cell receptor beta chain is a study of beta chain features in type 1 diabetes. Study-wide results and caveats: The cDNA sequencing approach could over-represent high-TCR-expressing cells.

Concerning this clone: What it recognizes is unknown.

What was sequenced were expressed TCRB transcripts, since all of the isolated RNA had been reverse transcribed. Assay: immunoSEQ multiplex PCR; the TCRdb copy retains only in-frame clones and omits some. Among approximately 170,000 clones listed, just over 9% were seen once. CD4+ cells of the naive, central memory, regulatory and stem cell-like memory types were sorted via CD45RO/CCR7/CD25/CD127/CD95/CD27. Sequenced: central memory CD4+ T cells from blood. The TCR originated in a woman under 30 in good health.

The CDR3 nucleotides read TGCAGCGTCCCCTCGACAGGGGGCAGGGAGACCCAGTACTTC. This codes for CSVPSTGGRETQYF. The genes are TRBV29-1 and TRBJ2-5; TRBD1 agrees at 10 bases. The CDR3 covers 14 residues. V shed 6 bases and J 5 bases; nucleotides not matched to a gene: 9. Germline CDR1 and CDR2: SQVTM and ANQGSEA. The full variable domain, rest sourced from reference TRBV29-1 and TRBJ2-5, is SAVISQKPSRDICQRGTSLTIQCQVDSQVTMMFWYRQQPGQSLTLIATANQGSEATYESGFVIDKFPISRPNLTFSTLTVSNMSPEDSSIYLCSVPSTGGRETQYFGPGTRLLVL.